This T cell receptor (beta chain) was captured in a study of regulatory T cells in long-lasting Graves disease. This clonotype was seen more than once but under ten times. Library construction for TCR beta used iRepertoire HTBI primers and Arm-PCR of CDR3 regions. TCRdb analysed the multiplex PCR reads with MiXCR anew, one entry per CDR3 protein. The sample carries 400,000 to 500,000 distinct CDR3 sequences, 12% to 15% recorded once. V shed 2 bases and J 2 bases; nucleotides not matched to a gene: 16. The germline V gene encodes CDR1 SGHTA and CDR2 FQGNSA. The CDR3 is 19 amino acids. Noted time point: newly diagnosed GD, antithyroid drugs for less than 3 months. PBMC RNA served as the TCR library source. The same data also went into a second study, on T cells in Graves' hyperthyroidism and ophthalmopathy. Per that paper: Using the HTBI primer set, a first-round RT-PCR was run on the TCR CDR3.

Sequencing was performed on peripheral blood mononuclear cells (PBMCs), taken at new diagnosis, from a patient treated with antithyroid drugs. This chain connects TRBV7-2 to TRBJ2-5; 8 positions agree with TRBD2. The clonotype was recovered from a woman in her forties or fifties with Graves disease. The CDR3, as DNA: TGTGCCAGCAGCTTATACGGCCTACTAGCGGAAAACGATCAAGAGACCCAGTACTTC. Protein: CASSLYGLLAENDQETQYF. The variable domain in full, with the rest retrieved from reference TRBV7-2 and TRBJ2-5, is GAGVSQSPSNKVTEKGKDVELRCDPISGHTALYWYRQSLGQGLEFLIYFQGNSAPDKSGLPSDRFSAERTGGSVSTLTIQRTQQEDSAVYLCASSLYGLLAENDQETQYFGPGTRLLVL.